This T cell receptor (beta chain) originates from a study of shared clonotypes between healthy human individuals. Study-wide context: Sampling drew on donors who were a couple of women and three men aged 18 to 49.

Using immunoSEQ multiplex PCR, the repertoire was profiled, and TCRdb retains in-frame clones only, with some absent. The top ten clones hold approximately 49% of a sample with approximately 95,000 clones, roughly two thirds of them seen once. The CDR3 runs to 13 residues. Trimming stripped 5 bases from V and 8 bases from J, with 13 bases between. CDR1 and CDR2 (germline): SEHNR, FQNEAQ (reference sequence). The sequence came from a young man in good health. The chain couples TRBV7-9 to TRBJ2-1, with D maybe TRBD2 (5 bases). Sequencing was performed on memory CD8+ T cells sorted from blood. The subset is: CD45RO+ cells pooled with CCR7-negative TemRA cells. The CDR3 DNA is TGTGCCAGCAGCCCTAGAAACGGGGATGAGCAGTTCTTC. Protein product: CASSPRNGDEQFF.